This T cell receptor beta chain was captured by sequencing in a study of blood T cell repertoires in COVID-19. Study information: Researchers got acute and convalescent COVID-19 samples from the United States, Italy and Spain. The analysed material was cDNA or gDNA that came from T cells, B-cell-depleted T cells, or PBMCs.

The CDR3 spans 12 residues. V lost 3 bases to trimming and J lost 3 bases, with 5 bases between them. CDR1 and CDR2 (germline): LGHNA, YNFKEQ. Assay: immunoSEQ multiplex PCR; the TCRdb copy retains only in-frame clones and omits some. Seen here are about 53,000 clones, roughly 79% observed once, and the top ten hold approximately 20%. Seattle patients were enrolled during active infection and followed longitudinally. Sequenced material: peripheral blood. The clonotype originates from a woman of 80 years or more with COVID-19, enrolled during active disease. The rearrangement links TRBV4-2 to TRBJ1-1; no definite D call. CDR3 amino acids: CASSHVYTEAFF. CDR3 DNA sequence: TGTGCCAGCAGCCACGTGTACACTGAAGCTTTCTTT.